This T cell receptor (beta chain) is from a study of T cells in Graves' hyperthyroidism and ophthalmopathy. The overall study: Peripheral blood was taken when the disease was first diagnosed, before any treatment began. Study results and limitations: Most clonotypes expanded in the thyroid (above 0.001) were also present in blood.

This clonotype appeared once. The antigen is unknown. One end of the junction fails to match germline, which may point to a read error. TCR beta CDR3 region amplification was performed from RNA transcripts. Primed by the HTBI set, a first-round RT-PCR was run on the TCR CDR3. TCRdb re-derived calls from the multiplex PCR reads in MiXCR, one entry per CDR3 protein. The sample carries some 580,000 distinct CDR3 sequences, about 16% recorded once. Exclusion followed for patients with uncontrolled infection, other autoimmune disease, pregnancy or lactation. Clinical symptoms, serum thyroxine, TRAb, thyroid ultrasound and orbital computed tomography established diagnosis. The CDR3 runs to 13 residues. Looked up from germline, CDR1 is LNHDA and CDR2 is SQIVND (reference sequence).

This sequence originates from a woman aged 35 to 49 with Graves' ophthalmopathy. The sample consisted of blood. The V call is TRBV19, the J call TRBJ1-5; D is undetermined. The CDR3: CASSMQVNQPRHF. DNA of the CDR3: TGTGCCAGTAGTATGCAGGTCAATCAGCCCCGGCATTTT.